The clone carrying this TCR beta chain was observed a single time. This sample is part of a study of T cell responses to AZD1222 COVID-19 vaccine. Study in general: Second-dose groups at about 4 or about 12 weeks were pooled.

This CDR3 spans 15 amino acids. The germline V gene has CDR1 SGHTA and CDR2 FQGNSA. The junction had 5 bases not matched to a gene; V was cut back by 2 bases and J by 4 bases. Generated by immunoSEQ multiplex PCR, the TCRdb table keeps only in-frame clones and is missing some. The sample has some 80,000 clones; roughly nine tenths are singletons. Sequenced here: peripheral blood, sampled on day 0 of AZD1222 vaccination. The TCR sequence derives from an adult in good health. The chain has TRBV7-2 and TRBJ1-3; TRBD1 aligns across 7 bases. CDR3 DNA sequence: TGTGCCAGCAGCTTAAGAGGGGGCGCAGGAAACACCATATATTTT. This sequence encodes CASSLRGGAGNTIYF.